Presented here are 5 T cell receptor beta chains from one specimen sequenced in a study of regulatory T cells in long-lasting Graves disease. Construction of the TCR beta libraries employed iRepertoire HTBI primers in conjunction with Arm-PCR of CDR3 regions. TCRdb reanalysed the multiplex PCR reads using MiXCR and keeps one entry per CDR3 protein. The sample lists under 450,000 distinct CDR3 sequences, 20% to 25% occurring once. As to time point: persistent/refractory GD, antithyroid drugs over 5 years with positive TRAb. TCR sequences were obtained from RNA taken from PBMCs. The sequencing here drew on peripheral blood mononuclear cells (PBMCs), taken when the disease was refractory, from a patient treated with antithyroid drugs. The receptor set was obtained from a female donor with Graves disease.

The genes are TRBV7-2 and TRBJ1-1; tentative D call: TRBD1 (6 bases). The CDR3 totals 13 residues. Trimming shortened V by 3 bases and J by 8 bases, and 13 bases separated the two germline ends. Per germline, CDR1 SGHTA and CDR2 FQGNSA. The CDR3 DNA reads TGTGCCAGCAGCTTCTTTGGGGGGGCCGAAGCTTTCTTT. As protein: CASSFFGGAEAFF.

This clonotype was seen once. This chain links TRBV29-1 with TRBJ2-1; 12 bases match TRBD2. CDR1 SQVTM and CDR2 ANQGSEA come from the germline V gene. The CDR3 contains 14 residues. J gave up 7 bases and V 4 bases, and 5 bases lay outside the gene matches. CDR3 sequence reads: CSVGKTSGSNEQFF. The CDR3 coding sequence is TGCAGCGTTGGTAAGACTAGCGGGAGTAATGAGCAGTTCTTC.

Ten or more counts support this clonotype. The chain links TRBV2 to TRBJ2-5; D remains ambiguous. Germline lookup yields CDR1 SNHLY and CDR2 FYNNEI. The CDR3 is 11 amino acids. The V end was cut by 2 bases, the J end by 5 bases, with 3 bases between. CDR3 region: CASSEWETQYF. DNA of the CDR3: TGTGCCAGCAGTGAATGGGAGACCCAGTACTTC.

V is TRBV11-2 and J is TRBJ2-6, with D possibly TRBD1 on 5 matching bases. V was cut by 3 bases and J by 8 bases, with 11 bases left in between. The CDR3 sequence is 14 residues long. Germline V gene sequence: CDR1 SGHAT, CDR2 FQNNGV. CDR3 DNA: TGTGCCAGCAGCTTGACAGCTCAGTCCAACGTCCTGACTTTC. Translating it yields CASSLTAQSNVLTF.

This clonotype was detected ten times or more. The chain uses TRBV20-1 and TRBJ2-7; 11 positions match TRBD2. This CDR3 comprises 14 residues. The ends lost 0 bases at V and 4 bases at J; junction bases unmatched: 2. Germline CDR1 and CDR2: DFQATT and SNEGSKA (reference sequence). Here the CDR3 DNA reads TGCAGTGCTAGAGAGGGGACTAGCGGATACGAGCAGTACTTC. Translating it yields CSAREGTSGYEQYF.